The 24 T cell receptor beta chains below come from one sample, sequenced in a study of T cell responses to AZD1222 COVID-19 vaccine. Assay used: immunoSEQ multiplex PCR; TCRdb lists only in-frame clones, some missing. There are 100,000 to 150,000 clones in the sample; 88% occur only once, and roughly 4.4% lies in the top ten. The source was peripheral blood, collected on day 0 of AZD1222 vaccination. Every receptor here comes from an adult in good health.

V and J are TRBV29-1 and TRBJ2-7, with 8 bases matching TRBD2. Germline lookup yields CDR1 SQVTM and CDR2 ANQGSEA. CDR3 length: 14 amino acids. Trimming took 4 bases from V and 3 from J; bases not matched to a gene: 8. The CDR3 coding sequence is TGCAGCGTTGGCCGTGGAAGCGGGAGCTACGAGCAGTACTTC. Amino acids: CSVGRGSGSYEQYF.

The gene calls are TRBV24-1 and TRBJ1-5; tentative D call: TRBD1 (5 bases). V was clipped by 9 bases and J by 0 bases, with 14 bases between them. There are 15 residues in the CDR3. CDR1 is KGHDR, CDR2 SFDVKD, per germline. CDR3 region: CATRGEGDSNQPQHF. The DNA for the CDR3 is TGTGCCACCCGTGGGGAAGGGGATAGCAATCAGCCCCAGCATTTT.

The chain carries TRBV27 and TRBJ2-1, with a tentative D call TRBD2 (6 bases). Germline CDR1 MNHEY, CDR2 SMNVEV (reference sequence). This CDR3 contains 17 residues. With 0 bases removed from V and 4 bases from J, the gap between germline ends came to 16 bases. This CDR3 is CASSLSWGGTVYNEQFF. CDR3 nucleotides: TGTGCCAGCAGTTTATCTTGGGGCGGGACCGTTTACAATGAGCAGTTCTTC.

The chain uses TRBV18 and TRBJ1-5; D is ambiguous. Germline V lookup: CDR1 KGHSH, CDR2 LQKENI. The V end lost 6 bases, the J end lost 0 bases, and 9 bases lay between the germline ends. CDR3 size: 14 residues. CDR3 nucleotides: TGTGCCAGCTCCCAGGATCTTAGCAATCAGCCCCAGCATTTT. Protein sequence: CASSQDLSNQPQHF.

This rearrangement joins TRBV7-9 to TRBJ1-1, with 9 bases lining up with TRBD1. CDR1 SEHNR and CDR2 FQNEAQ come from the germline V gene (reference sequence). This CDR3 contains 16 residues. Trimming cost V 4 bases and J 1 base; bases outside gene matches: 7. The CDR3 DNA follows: TGTGCCAGCAGCTCAGACAACAGGGGGCGGAACACTGAAGCTTTCTTT. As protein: CASSSDNRGRNTEAFF.

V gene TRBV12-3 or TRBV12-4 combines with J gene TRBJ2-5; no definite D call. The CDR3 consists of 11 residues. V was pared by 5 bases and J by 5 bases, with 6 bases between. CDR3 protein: CASSPEETQYF. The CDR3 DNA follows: TGTGCCAGCAGTCCTGAGGAGACCCAGTACTTC.

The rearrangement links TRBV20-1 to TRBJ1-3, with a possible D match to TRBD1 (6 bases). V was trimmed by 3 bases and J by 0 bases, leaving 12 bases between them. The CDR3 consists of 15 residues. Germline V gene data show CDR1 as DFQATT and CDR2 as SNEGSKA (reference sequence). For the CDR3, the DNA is TGCAGTGCTAGTTCGTCCAGGGGCTCTGGAAACACCATATATTTT. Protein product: CSASSSRGSGNTIYF.

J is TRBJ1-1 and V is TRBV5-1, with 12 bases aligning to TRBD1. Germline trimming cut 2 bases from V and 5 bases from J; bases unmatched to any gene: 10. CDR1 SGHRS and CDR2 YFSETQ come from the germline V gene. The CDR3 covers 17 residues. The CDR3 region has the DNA TGCGCCAGCAGCTTCCCGGGACAGGGGGCGAGAAAGACTGAAGCTTTCTTT. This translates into CASSFPGQGARKTEAFF.

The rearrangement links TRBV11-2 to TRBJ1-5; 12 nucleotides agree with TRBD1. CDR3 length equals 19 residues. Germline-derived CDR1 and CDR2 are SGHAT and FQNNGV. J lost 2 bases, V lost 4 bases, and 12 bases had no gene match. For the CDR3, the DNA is TGTGCCAGCAGCTCGAGCCGGGGACAGGGGGCGCGGGGCAATCAGCCCCAGCATTTT. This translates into CASSSSRGQGARGNQPQHF.

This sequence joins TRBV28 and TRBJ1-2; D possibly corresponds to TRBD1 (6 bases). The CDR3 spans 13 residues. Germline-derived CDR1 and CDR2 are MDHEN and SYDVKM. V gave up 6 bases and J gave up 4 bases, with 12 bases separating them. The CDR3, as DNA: TGTGCCAGCAGGCGTGGGGGGCCCTATGGCTACACCTTC. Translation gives CASRRGGPYGYTF.

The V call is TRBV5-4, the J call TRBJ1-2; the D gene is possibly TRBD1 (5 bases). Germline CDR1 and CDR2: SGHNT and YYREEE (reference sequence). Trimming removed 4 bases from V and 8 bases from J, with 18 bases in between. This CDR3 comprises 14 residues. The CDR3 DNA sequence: TGTGCCAGCAGCCTTGCCGGGGTCAAGGGGGGCTACACCTTC. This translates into CASSLAGVKGGYTF.

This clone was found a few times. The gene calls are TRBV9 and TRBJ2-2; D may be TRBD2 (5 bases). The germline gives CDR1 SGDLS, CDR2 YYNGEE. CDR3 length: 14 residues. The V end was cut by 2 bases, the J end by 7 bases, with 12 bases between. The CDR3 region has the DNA TGTGCCAGCAGCGTCGACTATTACTACGGGGAGCTGTTTTTT. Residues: CASSVDYYYGELFF. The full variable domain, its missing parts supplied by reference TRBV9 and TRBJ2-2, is DSGVTQTPKHLITATGQRVTLRCSPRSGDLSVYWYQQSLDQGLQFLIQYYNGEERAKGNILERFSAQQFPDLHSELNLSSLELGDSALYFCASSVDYYYGELFFGEGSRLTVL.

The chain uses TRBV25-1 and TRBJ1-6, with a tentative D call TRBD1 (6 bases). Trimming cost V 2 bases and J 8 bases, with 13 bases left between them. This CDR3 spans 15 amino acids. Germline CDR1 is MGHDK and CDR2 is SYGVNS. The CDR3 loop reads CASSEAGRGDSPLHF. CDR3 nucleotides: TGTGCCAGCAGTGAAGCAGGCAGGGGAGATTCACCCCTCCACTTT.

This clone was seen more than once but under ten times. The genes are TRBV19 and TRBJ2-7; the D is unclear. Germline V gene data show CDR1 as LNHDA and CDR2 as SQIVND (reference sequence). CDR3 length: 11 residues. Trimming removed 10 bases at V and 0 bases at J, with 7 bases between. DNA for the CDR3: TGTGCCACTACAAGCTCCTACGAGCAGTACTTC. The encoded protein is CATTSSYEQYF.

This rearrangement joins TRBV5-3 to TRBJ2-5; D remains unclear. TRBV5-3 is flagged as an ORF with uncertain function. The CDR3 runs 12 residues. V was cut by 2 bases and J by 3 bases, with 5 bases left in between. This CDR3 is CARSFRKETQYF. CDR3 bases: TGTGCCAGAAGCTTCAGAAAAGAGACCCAGTACTTC.

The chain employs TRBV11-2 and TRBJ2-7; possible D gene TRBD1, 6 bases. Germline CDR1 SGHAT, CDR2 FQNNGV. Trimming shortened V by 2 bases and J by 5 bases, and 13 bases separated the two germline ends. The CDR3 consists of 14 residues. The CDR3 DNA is TGTGCCAGCAGCTTACACAGGGAAGCGAACGAGCAGTACTTC. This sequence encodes CASSLHREANEQYF.

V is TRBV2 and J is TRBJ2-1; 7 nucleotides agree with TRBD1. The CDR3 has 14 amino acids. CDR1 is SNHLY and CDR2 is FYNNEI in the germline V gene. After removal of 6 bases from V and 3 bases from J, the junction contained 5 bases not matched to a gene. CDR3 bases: TGTGCCAGCAGGGAAAGGGACAGCTACAATGAGCAGTTCTTC. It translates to CASRERDSYNEQFF.

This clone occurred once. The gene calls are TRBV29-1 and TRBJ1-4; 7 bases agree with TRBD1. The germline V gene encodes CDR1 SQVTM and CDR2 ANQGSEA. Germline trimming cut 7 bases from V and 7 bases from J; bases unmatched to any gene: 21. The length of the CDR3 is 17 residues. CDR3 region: CSATQGQEVWGFEKLFF. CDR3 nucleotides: TGCAGCGCTACACAAGGACAGGAAGTTTGGGGATTTGAAAAACTGTTTTTT.

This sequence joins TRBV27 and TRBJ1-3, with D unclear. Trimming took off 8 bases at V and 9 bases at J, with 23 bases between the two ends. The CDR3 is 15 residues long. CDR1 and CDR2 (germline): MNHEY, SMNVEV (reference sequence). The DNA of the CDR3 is TGTGCCAGCCGTTCCCAGGCCGACGGCTTGGGCACCATATATTTT. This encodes CASRSQADGLGTIYF.

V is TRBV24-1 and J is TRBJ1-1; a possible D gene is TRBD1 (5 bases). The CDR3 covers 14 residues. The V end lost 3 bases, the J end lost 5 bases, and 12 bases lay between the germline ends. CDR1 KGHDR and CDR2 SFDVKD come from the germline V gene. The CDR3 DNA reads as TGTGCCACCAGTGATCCCCGGGACGGGACTGAAGCTTTCTTT. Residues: CATSDPRDGTEAFF.

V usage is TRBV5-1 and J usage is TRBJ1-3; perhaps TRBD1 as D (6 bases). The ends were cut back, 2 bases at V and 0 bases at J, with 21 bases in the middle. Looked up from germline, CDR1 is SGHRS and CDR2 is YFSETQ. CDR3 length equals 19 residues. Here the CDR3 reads CASSFSLQTRGSSGNTIYF. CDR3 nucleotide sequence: TGCGCCAGCAGCTTCTCACTCCAAACCAGGGGCAGCTCTGGAAACACCATATATTTT.

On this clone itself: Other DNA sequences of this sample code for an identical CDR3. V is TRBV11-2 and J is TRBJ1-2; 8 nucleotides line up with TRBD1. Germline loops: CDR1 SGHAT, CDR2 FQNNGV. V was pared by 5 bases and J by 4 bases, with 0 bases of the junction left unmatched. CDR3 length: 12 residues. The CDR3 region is CASSDRGYGYTF. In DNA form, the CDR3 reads TGTGCCAGCAGCGACAGGGGCTATGGCTACACCTTC.

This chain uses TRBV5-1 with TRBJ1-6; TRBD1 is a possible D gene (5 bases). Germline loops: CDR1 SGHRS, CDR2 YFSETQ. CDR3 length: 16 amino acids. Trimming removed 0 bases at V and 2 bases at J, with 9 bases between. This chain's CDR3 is CASSLGGGAYNSPLHF. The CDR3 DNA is TGCGCCAGCAGCTTGGGCGGGGGGGCCTATAATTCACCCCTCCACTTT.

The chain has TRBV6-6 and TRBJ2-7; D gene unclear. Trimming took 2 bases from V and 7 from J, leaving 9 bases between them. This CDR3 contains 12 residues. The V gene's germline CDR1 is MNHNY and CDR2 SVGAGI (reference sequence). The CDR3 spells CASSYGSWEQYF. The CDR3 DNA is TGTGCCAGCAGTTACGGGTCTTGGGAGCAGTACTTC.